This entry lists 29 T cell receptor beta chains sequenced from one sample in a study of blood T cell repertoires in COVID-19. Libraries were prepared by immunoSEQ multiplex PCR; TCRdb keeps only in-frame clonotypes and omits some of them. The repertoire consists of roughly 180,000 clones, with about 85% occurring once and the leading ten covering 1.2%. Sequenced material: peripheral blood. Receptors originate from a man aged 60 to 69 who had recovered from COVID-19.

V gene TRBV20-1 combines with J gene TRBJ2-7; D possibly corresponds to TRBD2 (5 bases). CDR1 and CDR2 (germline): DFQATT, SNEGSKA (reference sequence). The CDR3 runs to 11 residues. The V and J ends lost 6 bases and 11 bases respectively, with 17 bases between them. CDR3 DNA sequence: TGCAGTGCCGCGGGCTTAAGGAGAAAGTACTTC. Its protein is CSAAGLRRKYF.

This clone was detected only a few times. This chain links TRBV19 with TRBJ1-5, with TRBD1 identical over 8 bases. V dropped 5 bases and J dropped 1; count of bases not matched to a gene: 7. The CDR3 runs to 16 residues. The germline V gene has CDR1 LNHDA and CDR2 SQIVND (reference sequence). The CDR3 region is CASSSYRQGSNQPQHF. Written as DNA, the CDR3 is TGTGCCAGTAGTTCCTATCGACAGGGGAGCAATCAGCCCCAGCATTTT.

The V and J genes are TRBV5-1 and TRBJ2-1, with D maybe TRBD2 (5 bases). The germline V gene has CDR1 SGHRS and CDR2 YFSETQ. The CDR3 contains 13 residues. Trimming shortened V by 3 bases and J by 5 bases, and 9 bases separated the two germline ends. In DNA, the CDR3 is TGCGCCAGCAGCTCGGGGAGCCACAATGAGCAGTTCTTC. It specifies CASSSGSHNEQFF.

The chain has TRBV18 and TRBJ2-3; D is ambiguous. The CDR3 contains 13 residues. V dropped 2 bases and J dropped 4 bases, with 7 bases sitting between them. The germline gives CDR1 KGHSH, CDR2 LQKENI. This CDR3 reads CASSPSSSDTQYF. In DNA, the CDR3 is TGTGCCAGCTCACCATCCTCTTCAGATACGCAGTATTTT.

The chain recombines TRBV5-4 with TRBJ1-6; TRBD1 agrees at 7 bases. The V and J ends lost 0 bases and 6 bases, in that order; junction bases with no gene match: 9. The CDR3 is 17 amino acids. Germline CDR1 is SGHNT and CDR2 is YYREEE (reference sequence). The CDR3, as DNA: TGTGCCAGCAGCTTGGCCTTTCAGGGGGGTAGTAATTCACCCCTCCACTTT. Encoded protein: CASSLAFQGGSNSPLHF. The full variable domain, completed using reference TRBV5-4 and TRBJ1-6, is ETGVTQSPTHLIKTRGQQVTLRCSSQSGHNTVSWYQQALGQGPQFIFQYYREEENGRGNFPPRFSGLQFPNYSSELNVNALELDDSALYLCASSLAFQGGSNSPLHFGNGTRLTVT.

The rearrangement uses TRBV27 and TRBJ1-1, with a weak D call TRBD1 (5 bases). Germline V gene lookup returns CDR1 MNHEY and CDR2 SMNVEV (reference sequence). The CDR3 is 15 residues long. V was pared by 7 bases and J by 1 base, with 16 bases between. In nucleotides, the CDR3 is TGTGCCAGCAAACTCCTGGGGGGAGGGAACACTGAAGCTTTCTTT. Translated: CASKLLGGGNTEAFF.

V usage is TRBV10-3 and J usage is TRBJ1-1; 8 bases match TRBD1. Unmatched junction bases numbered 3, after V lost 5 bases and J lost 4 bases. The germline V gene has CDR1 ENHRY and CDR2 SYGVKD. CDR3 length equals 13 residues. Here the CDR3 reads CAISSDRGTEAFF. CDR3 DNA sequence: TGTGCCATCAGTTCCGACAGGGGCACTGAAGCTTTCTTT.

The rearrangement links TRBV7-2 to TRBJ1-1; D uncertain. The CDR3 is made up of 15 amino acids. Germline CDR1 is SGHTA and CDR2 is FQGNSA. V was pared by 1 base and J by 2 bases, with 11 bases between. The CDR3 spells CASSLEGVVNTEAFF. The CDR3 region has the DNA TGTGCCAGCAGCTTAGAAGGAGTTGTTAACACTGAAGCTTTCTTT.

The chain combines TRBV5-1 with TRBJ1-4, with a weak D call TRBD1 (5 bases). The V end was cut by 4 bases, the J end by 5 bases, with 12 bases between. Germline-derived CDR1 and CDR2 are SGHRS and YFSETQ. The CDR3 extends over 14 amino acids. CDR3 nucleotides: TGCGCCAGCAGCCCCCCGGGGGGGAATGAAAAACTGTTTTTT. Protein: CASSPPGGNEKLFF.

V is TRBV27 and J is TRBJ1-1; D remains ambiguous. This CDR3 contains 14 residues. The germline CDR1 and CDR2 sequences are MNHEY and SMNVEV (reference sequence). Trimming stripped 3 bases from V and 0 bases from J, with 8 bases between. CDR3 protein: CASSFGTMNTEAFF. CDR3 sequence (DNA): TGTGCCAGCAGTTTCGGTACTATGAACACTGAAGCTTTCTTT.

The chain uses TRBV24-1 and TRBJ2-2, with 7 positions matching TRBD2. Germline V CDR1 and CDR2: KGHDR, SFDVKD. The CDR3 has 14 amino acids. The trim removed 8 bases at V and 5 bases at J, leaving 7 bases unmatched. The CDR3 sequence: CATKSAGVTGELFF. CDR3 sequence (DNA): TGTGCCACCAAATCGGCGGGGGTGACCGGGGAGCTGTTTTTT.

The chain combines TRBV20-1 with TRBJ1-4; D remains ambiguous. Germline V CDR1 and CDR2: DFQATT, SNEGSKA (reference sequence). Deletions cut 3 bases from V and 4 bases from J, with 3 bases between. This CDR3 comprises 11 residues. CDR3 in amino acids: CSARRNEKLFF. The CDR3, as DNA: TGCAGTGCTAGGCGTAATGAAAAACTGTTTTTT.

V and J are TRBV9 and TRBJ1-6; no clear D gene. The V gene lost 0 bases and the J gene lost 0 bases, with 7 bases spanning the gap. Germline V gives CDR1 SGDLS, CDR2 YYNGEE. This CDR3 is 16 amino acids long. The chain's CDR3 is CASSVDPSSYNSPLHF. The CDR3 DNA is TGTGCCAGCAGCGTAGATCCGAGCTCCTATAATTCACCCCTCCACTTT.

The CDR3 bases are TGTGCCAGCAGCTTAGGGGGCGCCGGGCAGCCCCAGCATTTT. Amino acid sequence: CASSLGGAGQPQHF. The rearrangement joins TRBV7-2 to TRBJ1-5, with D perhaps TRBD1 (5 bases). There are 14 residues in the CDR3. Trimming removed 1 base from V and 7 bases from J, with 11 bases in between. Germline V gives CDR1 SGHTA, CDR2 FQGNSA.

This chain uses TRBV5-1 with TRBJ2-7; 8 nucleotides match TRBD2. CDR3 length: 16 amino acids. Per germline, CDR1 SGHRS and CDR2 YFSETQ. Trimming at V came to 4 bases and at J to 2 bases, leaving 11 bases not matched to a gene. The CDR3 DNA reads TGCGCCAGCAGCCCCCTCGGGGGGGGGAGGACCTACGAGCAGTACTTC. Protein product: CASSPLGGGRTYEQYF.

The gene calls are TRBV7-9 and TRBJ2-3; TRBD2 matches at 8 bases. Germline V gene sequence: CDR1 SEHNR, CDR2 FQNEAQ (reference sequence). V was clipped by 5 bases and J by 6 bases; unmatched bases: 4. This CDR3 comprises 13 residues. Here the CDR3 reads CASSTGRVDTQYF. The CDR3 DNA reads TGTGCCAGCAGCACCGGGAGGGTCGATACGCAGTATTTT.

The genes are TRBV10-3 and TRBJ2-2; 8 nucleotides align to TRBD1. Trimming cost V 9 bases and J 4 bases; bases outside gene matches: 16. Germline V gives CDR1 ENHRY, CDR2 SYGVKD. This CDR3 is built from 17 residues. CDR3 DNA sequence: TGTGCCATACCCACGGGGGCGACAGGGGCTCCCACCGGGGAGCTGTTTTTT. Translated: CAIPTGATGAPTGELFF.

CDR3 loop: CASSIGGQGYGYTF. The CDR3 DNA is TGTGCCAGTAGTATCGGGGGACAGGGCTATGGCTACACCTTC. V is TRBV19 and J is TRBJ1-2, with 9 bases lining up with TRBD1. With 3 bases clipped from V and 4 bases from J, the junction kept 3 bases outside the gene matches. The CDR3 length is 14 residues. The germline gives CDR1 LNHDA, CDR2 SQIVND (reference sequence).

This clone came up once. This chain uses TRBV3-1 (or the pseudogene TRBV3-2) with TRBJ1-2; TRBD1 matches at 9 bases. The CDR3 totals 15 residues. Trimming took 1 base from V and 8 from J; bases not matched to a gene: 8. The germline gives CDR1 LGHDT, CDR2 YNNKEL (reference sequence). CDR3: CASSQGAGTGKGYTF. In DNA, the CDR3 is TGTGCCAGCAGCCAAGGAGCCGGGACAGGGAAAGGCTACACCTTC.

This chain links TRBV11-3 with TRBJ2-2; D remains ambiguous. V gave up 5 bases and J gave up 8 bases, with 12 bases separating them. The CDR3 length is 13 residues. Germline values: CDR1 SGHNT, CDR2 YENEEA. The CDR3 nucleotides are TGTGCCAGCAGCGCCCGGTACTATGGGGAGCTGTTTTTT. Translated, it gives CASSARYYGELFF.

The CDR3 region has the DNA TGCAGCGTCCTACCCTGGACAGTGGCCCTTGGCACTGAAGCTTTCTTT. As protein: CSVLPWTVALGTEAFF. The chain has TRBV29-1 and TRBJ1-1, with TRBD1 as a possible D gene (6 bases). Trimming took 6 bases from V and 4 from J, leaving 24 bases between them. The CDR3 consists of 16 residues. The germline V gene encodes CDR1 SQVTM and CDR2 ANQGSEA.

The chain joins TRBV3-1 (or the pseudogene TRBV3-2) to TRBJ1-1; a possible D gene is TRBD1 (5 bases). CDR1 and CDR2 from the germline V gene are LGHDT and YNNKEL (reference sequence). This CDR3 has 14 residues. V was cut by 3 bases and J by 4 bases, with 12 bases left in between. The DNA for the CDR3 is TGTGCCAGCAGCCAGCAAGGGGAGGGCACTGAAGCTTTCTTT. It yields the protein CASSQQGEGTEAFF.

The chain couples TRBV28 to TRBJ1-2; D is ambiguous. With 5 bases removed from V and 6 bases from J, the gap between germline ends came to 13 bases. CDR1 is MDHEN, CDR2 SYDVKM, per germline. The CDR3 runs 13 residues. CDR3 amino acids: CASSLSGSHGYTF. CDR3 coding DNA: TGTGCCAGCAGTCTTTCGGGTTCTCATGGCTACACCTTC.

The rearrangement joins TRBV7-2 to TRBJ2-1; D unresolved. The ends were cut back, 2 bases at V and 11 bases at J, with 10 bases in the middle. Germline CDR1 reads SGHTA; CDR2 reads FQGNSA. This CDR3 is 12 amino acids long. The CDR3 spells CASSLRQAQQFF. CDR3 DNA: TGTGCCAGCAGCTTAAGGCAGGCCCAGCAGTTCTTC.

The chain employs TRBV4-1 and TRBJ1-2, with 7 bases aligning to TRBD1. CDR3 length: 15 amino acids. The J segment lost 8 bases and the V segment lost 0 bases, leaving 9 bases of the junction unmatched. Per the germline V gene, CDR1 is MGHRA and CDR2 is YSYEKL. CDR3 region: CASSQEPTGVGGYTF. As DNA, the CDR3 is TGCGCCAGCAGCCAAGAGCCTACAGGGGTTGGAGGCTACACCTTC.

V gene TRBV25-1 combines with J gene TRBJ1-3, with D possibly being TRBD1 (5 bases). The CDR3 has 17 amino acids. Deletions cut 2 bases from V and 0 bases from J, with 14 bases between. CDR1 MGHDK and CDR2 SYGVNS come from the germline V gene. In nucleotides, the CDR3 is TGTGCCAGCAGTGAACTGGGAGGGGCTGCCTCTGGAAACACCATATATTTT. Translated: CASSELGGAASGNTIYF.

CDR3 sequence: CASSLEGTAYNYGYTF. The CDR3 DNA reads TGTGCCAGCAGCTTAGAAGGGACAGCCTATAACTATGGCTACACCTTC. This chain joins TRBV7-8 and TRBJ1-2; TRBD1 matches 7 bases. The V gene end was trimmed by 1 base and the J gene end by 1 base; junction bases not matched to a gene: 6. The CDR3 contains 16 residues. The germline V gene encodes CDR1 SGHVS and CDR2 FQNEAQ.

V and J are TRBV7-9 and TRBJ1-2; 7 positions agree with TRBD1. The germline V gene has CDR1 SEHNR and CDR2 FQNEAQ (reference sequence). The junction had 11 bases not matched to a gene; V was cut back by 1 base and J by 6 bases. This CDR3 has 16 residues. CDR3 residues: CASSLVGTERENGYTF. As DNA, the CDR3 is TGTGCCAGCAGCTTAGTTGGGACAGAAAGGGAGAATGGCTACACCTTC.

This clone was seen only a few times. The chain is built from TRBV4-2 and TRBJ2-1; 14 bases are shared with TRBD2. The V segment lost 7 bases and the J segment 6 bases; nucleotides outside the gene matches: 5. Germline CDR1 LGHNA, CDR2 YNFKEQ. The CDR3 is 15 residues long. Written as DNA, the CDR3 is TGTGCCAGCACCCTGACTAGCGGGGGGGCCAATGAGCAGTTCTTC. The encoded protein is CASTLTSGGANEQFF.